This TCR beta chain derives from a study of blood T cells in healthy people across ages. Sample donors were healthy Caucasian individuals that came from Russia, aged roughly 6 to 95. Each sample yielded at least 7 million isolated PBMCs. The extraction recovered at least 5.5 micrograms of total RNA per sample. A second PCR of roughly 7 to 11 cycles used a sample-barcoded 5' primer and a J-beta primer mix. One entry per CDR3 protein results from TCRdb running MiXCR on the 5' RACE reads. The table lists 890,000 or so distinct CDR3 sequences, around 68% of them singletons, with 25% to 35% in the top ten. Study-level findings and limits: Researchers said unsorted PBMCs prevented a conclusive naive versus antigen-experienced comparison.

For this clonotype: Its antigen is as yet unknown.

The TCR sequence derives from a man aged 25-40 years in good health. Specimen: blood.

DNA of the CDR3: TGTGCCAGCAGTTTGGTCCTAAGCGACGAGCAGTACTTC. As protein: CASSLVLSDEQYF. The chain joins TRBV12-3 or TRBV12-4 to TRBJ2-4; D is uncertain. The closer fit of TRBJ2-7 to the DNA end suggests the J call may be wrong. The CDR3 totals 13 residues.